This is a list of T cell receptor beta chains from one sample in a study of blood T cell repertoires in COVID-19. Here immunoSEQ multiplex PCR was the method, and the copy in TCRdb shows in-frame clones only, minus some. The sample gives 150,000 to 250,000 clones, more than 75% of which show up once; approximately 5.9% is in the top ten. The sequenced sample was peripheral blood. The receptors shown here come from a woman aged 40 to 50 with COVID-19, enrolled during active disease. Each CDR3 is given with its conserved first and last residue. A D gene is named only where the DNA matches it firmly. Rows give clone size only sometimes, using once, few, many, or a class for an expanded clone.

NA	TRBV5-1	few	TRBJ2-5	TGCGCCAGCAGCTCGGTAAGGGGAAATGAAGAGACCCAGTACTTC	CASSSVRGNEETQYF
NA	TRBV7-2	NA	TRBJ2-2	TGTGCCAGCAGCTGGGACTTAAACACCGGGGAGCTGTTTTTT	CASSWDLNTGELFF
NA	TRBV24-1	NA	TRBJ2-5	TGTGCCCAACGAGGACAGAAGATCCAAGAGACCCAGTACTTC	CAQRGQKIQETQYF
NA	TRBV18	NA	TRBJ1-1	TGTGCCAGCTCCCAGGACACAACGAACACTGAAGCTTTCTTT	CASSQDTTNTEAFF
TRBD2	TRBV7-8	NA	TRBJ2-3	TGTGCCAGCAGCTTGGGTAAGGCGACTAGCGGGAGGCACGTATTT	CASSLGKATSGRHVF
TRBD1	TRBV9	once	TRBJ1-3	TGTGCCAGCAGCTCCCAGGGGGCGTCTGGAAACACCATATATTTT	CASSSQGASGNTIYF
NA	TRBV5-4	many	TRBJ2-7	TGTGCCAGCAGCCAGGGGACCCTGGACCACGAGCAGTACTTC	CASSQGTLDHEQYF
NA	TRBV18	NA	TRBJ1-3	TGTGCCAGCTCACCAGGAGCTGGAGCATCTGGAAACACCATATATTTT	CASSPGAGASGNTIYF
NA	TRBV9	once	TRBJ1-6	TGTGCCAGCAGCGTAGTGCCAGTTAATTCACCCCTCCACTTT	CASSVVPVNSPLHF
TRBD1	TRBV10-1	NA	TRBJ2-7	TGCGCCAGCAGTGTCCCGGGACAGGGAAACGAGCAGTACTTC	CASSVPGQGNEQYF
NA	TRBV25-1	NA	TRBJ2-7	TGTGCCAGCAGTGAATCACCCGCGGGGTACGAGCAGTACTTC	CASSESPAGYEQYF
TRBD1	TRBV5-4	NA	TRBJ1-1	TGTGCCAGCCACAGGGGCAGGGACACTGAAGCTTTCTTT	CASHRGRDTEAFF
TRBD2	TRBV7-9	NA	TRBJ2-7	TGTGCCAGCAGCTCGGTCGGAAGCGGGACCGGCTACGAGCAGTACTTC	CASSSVGSGTGYEQYF
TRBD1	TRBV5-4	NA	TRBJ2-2	TGTGCCAGCAGCCCGGACAGGGGGTCGACGTACACCGGGGAGCTGTTTTTT	CASSPDRGSTYTGELFF